This entry concerns a single TCR beta chain. V lost 0 bases and J lost 0; bases outside the gene matches: 6. The CDR3 length is 17 residues. From germline, CDR1 is SGDLS and CDR2 YYNGEE. Individuals drawn from approximately 26 US areas were roughly 18 to 95 years old. The source of the sample is a study of blood T cell repertoires in COVID-19. In the study's own analysis: Researchers report that nucleated cell counts were estimated from reference gene primer amplification. The method was immunoSEQ multiplex PCR; TCRdb's version includes in-frame clones alone and lacks a portion of them. For V, J and clone size, that table is used; D and trimming come from the DNA. The data hold around 310,000 clones, with just under 90% observed a single time.

The V gene is TRBV9, the J gene TRBJ1-3; TRBD1 matches 7 bases. What was sequenced was PBMCs or T cells enriched from blood (not recorded which). This receptor was taken from a woman in her twenties or thirties who had recovered from COVID-19. Here the CDR3 reads CASSVGKGTDSGNTIYF. CDR3 coding DNA: TGTGCCAGCAGCGTAGGGAAAGGGACAGACTCTGGAAACACCATATATTTT.